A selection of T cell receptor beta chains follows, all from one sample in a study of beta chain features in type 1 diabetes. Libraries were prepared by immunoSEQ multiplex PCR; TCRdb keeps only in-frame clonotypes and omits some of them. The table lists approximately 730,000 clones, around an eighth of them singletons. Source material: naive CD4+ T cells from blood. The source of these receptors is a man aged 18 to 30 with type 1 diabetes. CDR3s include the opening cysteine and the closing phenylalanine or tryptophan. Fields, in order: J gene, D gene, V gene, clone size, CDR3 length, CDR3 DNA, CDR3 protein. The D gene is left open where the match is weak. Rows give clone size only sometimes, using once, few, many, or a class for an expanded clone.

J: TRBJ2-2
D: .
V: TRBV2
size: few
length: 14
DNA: TGTGCCAGCAGTGACCTACTTAACACCGGGGAGCTGTTTTTT
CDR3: CASSDLLNTGELFF

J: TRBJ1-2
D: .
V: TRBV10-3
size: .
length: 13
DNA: TGTGCCATCAGTGAATGGGGGGCTTATGGCTACACCTTC
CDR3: CAISEWGAYGYTF

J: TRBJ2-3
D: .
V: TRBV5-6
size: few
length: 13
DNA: TGTGCCAGCAGCTTGGGTAGCACAGATACGCAGTATTTT
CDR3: CASSLGSTDTQYF

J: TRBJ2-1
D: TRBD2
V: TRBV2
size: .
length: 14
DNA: TGTGCCAGCAGTAGCGGGGGGGCCGTAAAGGAGCAGTTCTTC
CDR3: CASSSGGAVKEQFF

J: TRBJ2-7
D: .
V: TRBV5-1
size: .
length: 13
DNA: TGCGCCAGCAAGGGGGAGACTCCCTACGAGCAGTACTTC
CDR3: CASKGETPYEQYF

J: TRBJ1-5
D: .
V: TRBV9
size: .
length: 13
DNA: TGTGCCAGCGGCGAAACAGGCAATCAGCCCCAGCATTTT
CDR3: CASGETGNQPQHF

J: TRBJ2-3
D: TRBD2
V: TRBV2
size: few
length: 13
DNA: TGTGCCACCGCCGGGGAGGTAGCGGGGACGCAGTATTTT
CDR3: CATAGEVAGTQYF

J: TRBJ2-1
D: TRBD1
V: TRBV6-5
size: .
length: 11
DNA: TGTGCCAGCGGACAGGGTACTGAGCAGTTCTTC
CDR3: CASGQGTEQFF

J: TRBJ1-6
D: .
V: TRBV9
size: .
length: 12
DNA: TGTGCCAGCAACAAGGGGAATTCACCCCTCCACTTT
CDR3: CASNKGNSPLHF

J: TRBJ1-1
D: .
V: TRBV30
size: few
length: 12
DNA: TGTGCCTGGAGTAGGGTGAACACTGAAGCTTTCTTT
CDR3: CAWSRVNTEAFF

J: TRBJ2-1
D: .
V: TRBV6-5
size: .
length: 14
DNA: TGTGCCAGCAGTTACAGGTGGGAATACAATGAGCAGTTCTTC
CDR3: CASSYRWEYNEQFF

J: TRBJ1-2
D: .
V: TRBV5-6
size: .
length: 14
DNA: TGTGCCAGCAGCTTCGGGTTAGGGGTTGGCGGCTACACCTTC
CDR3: CASSFGLGVGGYTF

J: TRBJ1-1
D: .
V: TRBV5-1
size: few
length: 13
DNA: TGCGCCAGCAGCTCCCTTGAGGTGACTGAAGCTTTCTTT
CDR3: CASSSLEVTEAFF

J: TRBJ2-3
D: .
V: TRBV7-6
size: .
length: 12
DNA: TGTGCCAGCAGCTTAGTGGAGGATACGCAGTATTTT
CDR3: CASSLVEDTQYF

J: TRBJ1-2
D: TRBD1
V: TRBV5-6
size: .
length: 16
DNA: TGTGCCAGCAGCCCGATCGACAGGGAGGGATTTAAAGGCTACACCTTC
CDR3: CASSPIDREGFKGYTF

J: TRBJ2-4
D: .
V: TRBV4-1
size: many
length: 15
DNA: TGCGCCAGCACCCCCTCCGGGTCTGCCAAAAACATTCAGTACTTC
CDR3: CASTPSGSAKNIQYF

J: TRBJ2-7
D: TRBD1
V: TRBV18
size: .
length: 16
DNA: TGTGCCAGCTCACCACGTGGACAGGGGACCTCCTACGAGCAGTACTTC
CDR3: CASSPRGQGTSYEQYF

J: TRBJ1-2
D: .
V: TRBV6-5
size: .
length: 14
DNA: TGTGCCAGCAGTTCCCCCACAAACTCCTATCACTACACCTTC
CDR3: CASSSPTNSYHYTF

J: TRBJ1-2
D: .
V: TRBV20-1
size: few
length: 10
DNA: TGCAGTGCACCCGTAGGTGGCTACACCTTC
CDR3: CSAPVGGYTF

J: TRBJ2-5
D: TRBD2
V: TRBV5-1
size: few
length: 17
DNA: TGCGCCAGCAGCTTGGGACTAGCGGGGGAGAAGCCAGAGACCCAGTACTTC
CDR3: CASSLGLAGEKPETQYF

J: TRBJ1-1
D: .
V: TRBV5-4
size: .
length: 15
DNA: TGTGCCAGCAGCTTGGTACGGGGGCAAGGCACTGAAGCTTTCTTT
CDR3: CASSLVRGQGTEAFF

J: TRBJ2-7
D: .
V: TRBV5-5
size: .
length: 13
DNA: TGTGCCAGCAGCCAGCGGGTGCCCTACGAGCAGTACTTC
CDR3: CASSQRVPYEQYF

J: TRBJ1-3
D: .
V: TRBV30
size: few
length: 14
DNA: TGTGCCTGGACCCGGCATGGATCTGGAAACACCATATATTTT
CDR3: CAWTRHGSGNTIYF

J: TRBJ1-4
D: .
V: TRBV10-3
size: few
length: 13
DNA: TGTGCCACTCTCAGGGAAGGGGGTGAAAAACTGTTTTTT
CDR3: CATLREGGEKLFF

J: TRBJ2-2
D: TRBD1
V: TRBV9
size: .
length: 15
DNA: TGTGCCAGCAGCACCTCCGACAGGGGAACCGGGGAGCTGTTTTTT
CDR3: CASSTSDRGTGELFF

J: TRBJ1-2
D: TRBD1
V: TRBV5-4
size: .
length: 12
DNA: TGTGCCAGCAGCCGGGACAGCCCTGGCTACACCTTC
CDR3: CASSRDSPGYTF

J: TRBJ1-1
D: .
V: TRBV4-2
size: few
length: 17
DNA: TGTGCCAGCAGCCAAGAAGGGCTGCCCCAACCGAGCCGTGAAGCTTTCTTT
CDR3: CASSQEGLPQPSREAFF

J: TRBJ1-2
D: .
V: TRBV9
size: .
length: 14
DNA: TGTGCCAGCAGCCCAGGTGAGGTTGGGTATGGCTACACCTTC
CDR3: CASSPGEVGYGYTF

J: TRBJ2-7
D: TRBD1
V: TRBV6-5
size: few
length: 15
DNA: TGTGCCAGCAGTTACCGACAGGGGAACTCCTACGAGCAGTACTTC
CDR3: CASSYRQGNSYEQYF

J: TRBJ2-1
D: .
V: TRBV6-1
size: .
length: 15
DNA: TGTGCCAGCAGTGCCTTCGATGGGGGCTACAATGAGCAGTTCTTC
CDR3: CASSAFDGGYNEQFF

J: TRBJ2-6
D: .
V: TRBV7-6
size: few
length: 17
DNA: TGTGCCAGCAGCTTCCGCCCTACTTACTCTGGGGCCAACGTCCTGACTTTC
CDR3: CASSFRPTYSGANVLTF

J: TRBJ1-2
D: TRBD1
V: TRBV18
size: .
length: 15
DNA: TGTGCCAGCTCACCTCCGGGACAGGGAATGGATGGCTACACCTTC
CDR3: CASSPPGQGMDGYTF

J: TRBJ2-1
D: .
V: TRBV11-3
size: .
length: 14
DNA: TGTGCCAGCAGCTTTAATAGCGGCGCCAATGAGCAGTTCTTC
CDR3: CASSFNSGANEQFF

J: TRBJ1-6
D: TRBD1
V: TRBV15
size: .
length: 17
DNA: TGTGCCACCAGCAGGGTAGCCGGGACAGGGACGAATTCACCCCTCCACTTT
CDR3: CATSRVAGTGTNSPLHF

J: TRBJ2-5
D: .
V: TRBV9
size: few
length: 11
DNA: TGTGCCAGCAGCGCGCAAGAGACCCAGTACTTC
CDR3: CASSAQETQYF

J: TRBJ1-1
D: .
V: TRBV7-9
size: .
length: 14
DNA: TGTGCCAGCAGCTTGGAAGGGATTGGGACTGAAGCTTTCTTT
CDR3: CASSLEGIGTEAFF

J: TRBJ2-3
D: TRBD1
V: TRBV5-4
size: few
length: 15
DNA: TGTGCCAGCAGCCTCCAGGGGGCTAGCACAGATACGCAGTATTTT
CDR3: CASSLQGASTDTQYF

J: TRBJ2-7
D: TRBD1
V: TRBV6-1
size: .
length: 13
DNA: TGTGCCACCACCGGGACAGGGTCTGTCGAGCAGTACTTC
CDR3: CATTGTGSVEQYF

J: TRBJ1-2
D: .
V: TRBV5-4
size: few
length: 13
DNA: TGTGCCAGCAGCACGACAGATAGCTATGGCTACACCTTC
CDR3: CASSTTDSYGYTF